The 9 T cell receptor beta chains reported below all come from one sample, sequenced in a study of cytomegalovirus exposure and HLA in healthy donors. The PCR made use of 60 Vbeta and 13 Jbeta primers. Produced via immunoSEQ multiplex PCR; TCRdb's table is partial and in-frame only. Here the sample spans approximately 180,000 clones, over 70% being singletons. Sequenced input: PBMCs. All receptors come from a male donor in good health and CMV-seronegative.

This chain joins TRBV15 and TRBJ2-3; 7 bases are shared with TRBD2. After removal of 0 bases from V and 5 bases from J, the junction contained 5 bases not matched to a gene. Germline V gene lookup returns CDR1 LNHNV and CDR2 YYDKDF (reference sequence). The CDR3 loop spans 15 amino acids. CDR3 DNA sequence: TGTGCCACCAGCAGAGAGGCGGGAGTGGAAGATACGCAGTATTTT. It translates to CATSREAGVEDTQYF.

This chain connects TRBV28 to TRBJ2-7, with D tentatively TRBD2 (6 bases). Germline V gives CDR1 MDHEN, CDR2 SYDVKM. The CDR3 totals 14 residues. V lost 5 bases and J lost 0, with 11 bases in between. CDR3 sequence reads: CASSLLASSYEQYF. In DNA form, the CDR3 reads TGTGCCAGCAGTCTCCTAGCGAGCTCCTACGAGCAGTACTTC.

The rearrangement uses TRBV19 and TRBJ2-1; weak D call: TRBD2 (6 bases). CDR1 LNHDA and CDR2 SQIVND come from the germline V gene (reference sequence). The V and J ends lost 6 bases and 8 bases respectively, with 26 bases between them. The CDR3 is 17 amino acids. The CDR3 nucleotides read TGTGCCAGTAGCGGGTACCCTTCGCGGGGTCGGTCCGATGAGCAGTTCTTC. Translating it yields CASSGYPSRGRSDEQFF.

J is TRBJ2-3 and V is TRBV7-7; a weak D match, TRBD1 (5 bases). CDR1 and CDR2 from the germline V gene are SSHAT and FNYEAQ (reference sequence). V gave up 5 bases and J gave up 5 bases, with 11 bases separating them. The CDR3 sequence is 13 residues long. The DNA of the CDR3 is TGTGCCAGCAGCCGTGGGGCCGAAGATACGCAGTATTTT. Protein: CASSRGAEDTQYF.

This clone was observed a handful of times. The J gene is TRBJ1-5, the V gene TRBV7-2, with 7 bases aligning to TRBD1. The V gene end was trimmed by 2 bases and the J gene end by 3 bases; junction bases not matched to a gene: 4. The CDR3 is made up of 15 amino acids. Germline V gene lookup returns CDR1 SGHTA and CDR2 FQGNSA. CDR3 nucleotides: TGTGCCAGCAGCTTATACAGGGGTTTCAATCAGCCCCAGCATTTT. It is translated as CASSLYRGFNQPQHF. Drawing the rest from reference TRBV7-2 and TRBJ1-5, the complete variable domain is GAGVSQSPSNKVTEKGKDVELRCDPISGHTALYWYRQSLGQGLEFLIYFQGNSAPDKSGLPSDRFSAERTGGSVSTLTIQRTQQEDSAVYLCASSLYRGFNQPQHFGDGTRLSIL.

The chain joins TRBV5-1 to TRBJ2-5; D is perhaps TRBD2 (6 bases). V was pared by 7 bases and J by 4 bases, with 14 bases between. Germline V gene lookup returns CDR1 SGHRS and CDR2 YFSETQ. The CDR3 runs to 13 residues. CDR3 residues: CASRFEGGETQYF. CDR3 sequence (DNA): TGCGCCAGCCGGTTCGAGGGAGGAGAGACCCAGTACTTC. Complete variable domain (other parts from reference TRBV5-1 and TRBJ2-5): KAGVTQTPRYLIKTRGQQVTLSCSPISGHRSVSWYQQTPGQGLQFLFEYFSETQRNKGNFPGRFSGRQFSNSRSEMNVSTLELGDSALYLCASRFEGGETQYFGPGTRLLVL.

This clone was counted only a few times. This chain links TRBV30 with TRBJ2-7, with 7 bases lining up with TRBD1. Looked up from germline, CDR1 is GTSNPN and CDR2 is SVGIG (reference sequence). This CDR3 region has 14 residues. J lost 1 base, V lost 1 base, and 4 bases had no gene match. CDR3 sequence reads: CAWSAGGYSYEQYF. CDR3 nucleotides: TGTGCCTGGAGTGCAGGGGGATATTCCTACGAGCAGTACTTC.

This chain connects TRBV28 to TRBJ1-1; possibly TRBD1 for D (5 bases). The germline V and J ends were trimmed by 11 bases and 3 bases, with 19 bases remaining between them. The CDR3 runs to 14 residues. CDR1 and CDR2 from the germline V gene are MDHEN and SYDVKM. CDR3 sequence reads: CAYSIRAGDTEAFF. CDR3 nucleotide sequence: TGTGCCTACAGCATTAGGGCGGGGGACACTGAAGCTTTCTTT.

This clone was counted a single time. The chain links TRBV6-6 to TRBJ2-1; perhaps TRBD2 as D (5 bases). CDR3 size: 13 residues. The germline gives CDR1 MNHNY, CDR2 SVGAGI (reference sequence). V was clipped by 5 bases and J by 4 bases, with 9 bases between them. The CDR3: CASSPGLYNEQFF. The DNA of the CDR3 is TGTGCCAGCAGTCCCGGACTTTACAATGAGCAGTTCTTC.